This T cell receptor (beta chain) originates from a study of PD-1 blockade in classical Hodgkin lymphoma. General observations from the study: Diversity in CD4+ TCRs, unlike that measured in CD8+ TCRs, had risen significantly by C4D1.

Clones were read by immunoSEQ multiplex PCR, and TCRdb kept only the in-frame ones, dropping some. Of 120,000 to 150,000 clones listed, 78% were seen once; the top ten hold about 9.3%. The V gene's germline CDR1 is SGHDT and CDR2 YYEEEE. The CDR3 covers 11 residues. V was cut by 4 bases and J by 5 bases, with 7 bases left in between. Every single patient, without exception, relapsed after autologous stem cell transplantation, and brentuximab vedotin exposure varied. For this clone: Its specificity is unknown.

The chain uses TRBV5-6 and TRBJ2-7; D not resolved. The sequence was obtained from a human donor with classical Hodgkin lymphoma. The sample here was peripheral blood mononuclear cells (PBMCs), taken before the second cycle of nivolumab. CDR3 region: CASSPHHEQYF. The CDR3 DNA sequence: TGTGCCAGCAGCCCCCACCACGAGCAGTACTTC.